This T cell receptor (beta chain) was identified in a study of blood T cell repertoires in COVID-19. For the study at large: Material from acute and convalescent COVID-19 was sourced from the United States, Italy and Spain. T cells, B-cell-depleted T cells, or PBMCs provided the cDNA or gDNA that served as material.

Trimming took 0 bases from V and 3 from J; bases not matched to a gene: 6. The CDR3 is made up of 16 amino acids. From germline, CDR1 is SGHRS and CDR2 YFSETQ. This clone was recorded once. As processed by the authors: From reference gene primer amplification, estimates of nucleated cell counts were derived. Repertoires were generated with immunoSEQ multiplex PCR, while TCRdb's copy carries only in-frame clones and drops some. V and J calls and clone size are as listed in that table; D and trimming were resolved from the DNA. The sample has 350,000 to 450,000 clones, around 87% seen once. This chain links TRBV5-1 with TRBJ1-3; 7 nucleotides agree with TRBD1. Source material: peripheral blood. This receptor was taken from a human donor in a cohort sampled during active COVID-19. The CDR3 is CASSLGNRGRGNTIYF. CDR3 in DNA: TGCGCCAGCAGCTTGGGTAACAGGGGACGTGGAAACACCATATATTTT.